These 22 T cell receptor beta chains share one sample of origin, sequenced in a study of regulatory T cells in long-lasting Graves disease. Building the TCR beta libraries relied on iRepertoire HTBI primers, and CDR3 regions underwent Arm-PCR. MiXCR, applied by TCRdb to the multiplex PCR reads, yields one record per CDR3 protein. The sample contains 320,000 or so distinct CDR3 sequences, 18% of which appear only once. Indicated time point: newly diagnosed GD, antithyroid drugs for less than 3 months. PBMC-extracted RNA yielded the TCR library. Sequenced here: peripheral blood mononuclear cells (PBMCs), sampled at new diagnosis, from a patient treated with antithyroid drugs. The receptor set was obtained from a female donor with Graves disease.

CDR3 bases: TGTGCCAGCAGTGATTTCAGCGGCGCGGGGGAGCAGTTCTTC. It yields the protein CASSDFSGAGEQFF. The V call is TRBV2, the J call TRBJ2-1; a weak D match, TRBD2 (6 bases). This CDR3 comprises 14 residues. Deletions cut 3 bases from V and 10 bases from J, with 16 bases between. The V gene's germline CDR1 is SNHLY and CDR2 FYNNEI.

For this clonotype: Since a far larger clone is one base different, this is likely a read error. The V call is TRBV11-2, the J call TRBJ2-1; weak D call: TRBD2 (6 bases). The CDR3 extends over 14 amino acids. Trimming pared 7 bases from V and 11 bases from J, leaving 21 bases between. Per germline, CDR1 SGHAT and CDR2 FQNNGV. The CDR3 coding sequence is TGTGCCAGCACCCGACTAACGGGGGACTCTAAGCAGTTCTTC. This encodes CASTRLTGDSKQFF.

This chain uses TRBV4-1 with TRBJ2-1, with D unclear. Trimming removed 4 bases from V and 0 bases from J, with 16 bases in between. This CDR3 spans 17 amino acids. Germline CDR1 is MGHRA and CDR2 is YSYEKL. The chain's CDR3 is CASSPHGSISSYNEQFF. CDR3 coding DNA: TGCGCCAGCAGCCCCCATGGTTCGATCAGCTCCTACAATGAGCAGTTCTTC.

This clonotype was recorded at least ten times. The V gene is TRBV12-3 or TRBV12-4, the J gene TRBJ1-4; a weak D match, TRBD1 (6 bases). The CDR3 runs to 14 residues. V was cut by 5 bases and J by 9 bases, with 16 bases left in between. The CDR3 nucleotides read TGTGCCAGCAGTGAAACAGGGAGAAATCAAAAACTGTTTTTT. This translates into CASSETGRNQKLFF.

This clonotype was found many times. The chain carries TRBV5-1 and TRBJ2-7, with D perhaps matching TRBD2 (5 bases). Between the trimmed V and J ends, which lost 2 bases and 3 bases, there was a span of 9 bases. The CDR3 extends over 13 amino acids. CDR1 and CDR2 (germline): SGHRS, YFSETQ. This CDR3 is CASSLEGHYEQYF. The CDR3 bases are TGCGCCAGCAGCTTAGAGGGCCACTACGAGCAGTACTTC.

This clonotype was recorded at least ten times. V is TRBV2 and J is TRBJ2-6; D is perhaps TRBD1 (5 bases). CDR1 SNHLY and CDR2 FYNNEI come from the germline V gene. CDR3 length equals 16 residues. Trimming removed 7 bases at V and 0 bases at J, with 13 bases between. CDR3 loop: CASTAGRLSGANVLTF. In nucleotides, the CDR3 is TGTGCCAGCACGGCAGGGCGCCTCTCTGGGGCCAACGTCCTGACTTTC. Full variable domain (rest looked up from reference TRBV2 and TRBJ2-6): EPEVTQTPSHQVTQMGQEVILRCVPISNHLYFYWYRQILGQKVEFLVSFYNNEISEKSEIFDDQFSVERPDGSNFTLKIRSTKLEDSAMYFCASTAGRLSGANVLTFGAGSRLTVL.

This clonotype occurred many times. The genes are TRBV28 and TRBJ1-6, with TRBD1 identical over 7 bases. V gave up 10 bases and J gave up 10 bases; unmatched junction bases: 10. This CDR3 has 13 residues. Germline values: CDR1 MDHEN, CDR2 SYDVKM. The CDR3 reads CAISTGSRSPLHF. The CDR3 nucleotides are TGTGCCATCTCGACAGGGTCACGATCACCCCTCCACTTT.

This clonotype was picked up one time. The genes are TRBV12-3 or TRBV12-4 and TRBJ2-1; TRBD2 matches at 10 bases. This CDR3 comprises 18 residues. J was trimmed by 7 bases and V by 5 bases; bases with no gene match: 17. The CDR3 spells CASSPYPSAGGPGNEQFF. As DNA, the CDR3 is TGTGCCAGCAGTCCCTATCCCTCAGCGGGAGGGCCGGGGAATGAGCAGTTCTTC.

This clonotype was seen ten or more times. V usage is TRBV6-5 and J usage is TRBJ2-2; D is unresolved. Trimming left V 4 bases short and J 2 bases short, with 11 bases between. Germline V gene data show CDR1 as MNHEY and CDR2 as SVGAGI. The CDR3 is made up of 15 amino acids. The CDR3 nucleotides read TGTGCCAGCAGTTTTGGTCAGGTCAACACCGGGGAGCTGTTTTTT. Encoded protein: CASSFGQVNTGELFF.

This clonotype was seen at least ten times. This chain joins TRBV12-3 or TRBV12-4 and TRBJ2-7, with 10 positions matching TRBD2. The CDR3 contains 14 residues. Trimming at V came to 4 bases and at J to 4 bases, leaving 4 bases not matched to a gene. The CDR3 sequence: CASSSSGGLYEQYF. The CDR3 nucleotides are TGTGCCAGCAGTTCTAGCGGGGGTCTATACGAGCAGTACTTC.

This clonotype occurred many times. The genes are TRBV28 and TRBJ1-1; D unresolved. V lost 6 bases and J lost 1, with 9 bases in between. The length of the CDR3 is 13 residues. Per the germline V gene, CDR1 is MDHEN and CDR2 is SYDVKM. The CDR3 DNA follows: TGTGCCAGCAGGGAGGACGGGAACACTGAAGCTTTCTTT. Translated, it gives CASREDGNTEAFF.

This clonotype was observed a few times. The rearrangement joins TRBV19 to TRBJ2-1; no reliable D call. Per the germline V gene, CDR1 is LNHDA and CDR2 is SQIVND (reference sequence). V was shortened by 2 bases and J by 9 bases, with 8 bases between the two germline ends. CDR3 length equals 12 residues. CDR3 amino acids: CASSILGIEQFF. The DNA for the CDR3 is TGTGCCAGTAGTATATTGGGGATTGAGCAGTTCTTC.

This clonotype was seen a handful of times. V gene TRBV19 combines with J gene TRBJ2-1; D possibly matches TRBD1 or TRBD2 (6 bases each). This CDR3 has 16 amino acids. CDR1 and CDR2 (germline): LNHDA, SQIVND (reference sequence). V lost 7 bases to trimming and J lost 6 bases, with 22 bases between them. CDR3 sequence: CASKKGGRAAVNEQFF. The CDR3 nucleotides are TGTGCCAGTAAAAAAGGGGGGCGAGCGGCGGTCAATGAGCAGTTCTTC.

This clonotype occurred many times. This chain links TRBV10-2 with TRBJ2-4; TRBD2 is a possible D gene (5 bases). Looked up from germline, CDR1 is WSHSY and CDR2 is SAAADI. This CDR3 has 16 amino acids. V was pared by 4 bases and J by 2 bases, with 15 bases between. CDR3 coding DNA: TGCGCCAGCAGTGTCAAGGGTGGAGGTACCAAAAACATTCAGTACTTC. It specifies CASSVKGGGTKNIQYF.

Concerning this clonotype: A far larger clone is only one base removed, so a read error is likely. This likely comes from a read error, as the CDR3 has no conserved phenylalanine or tryptophan at its end. The rearrangement links TRBV12-3 or TRBV12-4 to TRBJ1-1, with a possible D match to TRBD1 (6 bases). This CDR3 is built from 17 residues. The DNA for the CDR3 is TGTGCCAGCAGCTTAGATGTTAGGGGGGGCTCCCGAACTGAAGCTTTCTCT. Translation gives CASSLDVRGGSRTEAFS.

This clonotype was seen many times. This chain uses TRBV7-9 with TRBJ2-7, with D perhaps TRBD2 (6 bases). The CDR3 runs 14 residues. Germline V gene data show CDR1 as SEHNR and CDR2 as FQNEAQ (reference sequence). Deletions cut 5 bases from V and 1 base from J, with 12 bases between. For the CDR3, the DNA is TGTGCCAGCAGCGATACGGGAGAGTCCTACGAGCAGTACTTC. Translated: CASSDTGESYEQYF.

This clonotype was picked up many times. The rearrangement links TRBV28 to TRBJ2-2, with TRBD2 matching over 7 bases. Germline CDR1 reads MDHEN; CDR2 reads SYDVKM. Trimming took 7 bases from V and 5 from J; bases not matched to a gene: 10. The CDR3 runs to 15 residues. Here the CDR3 DNA reads TGTGCCAGCACCCCCACCAGGGAGGGGACCGGGGAGCTGTTTTTT. This sequence encodes CASTPTREGTGELFF.

Of note for this clonotype: Given a far larger clone just one base away, this is likely a sequencing read error. In DNA, the CDR3 is TGTGCCTCCAGGGGCCCGAACACCGGGGAGCTGCTTTTT. Translating it yields CASRGPNTGELLF. The V and J genes are TRBV10-3 and TRBJ2-2, with D tentatively TRBD1 (6 bases). Per the germline V gene, CDR1 is ENHRY and CDR2 is SYGVKD. This CDR3 comprises 13 residues.

This clonotype turned up a few times. This may come from a read error, since a much larger clone is one base off. The chain couples TRBV12-3 or TRBV12-4 to TRBJ2-3; D tentatively fits TRBD1 or TRBD2 (5 bases each). The CDR3 spans 14 residues. Deletions cut 6 bases from V and 4 bases from J, with 14 bases between. The CDR3 DNA sequence: TGTGCCAGCAGCCCCGCCCGGGGCGCAGATACGCAGTATTTT. Its protein is CASSPARGADTQYF.

This clonotype was observed at least ten times. The chain carries TRBV11-2 and TRBJ2-5; D is possibly TRBD1 (6 bases). The germline V gene encodes CDR1 SGHAT and CDR2 FQNNGV. The V and J ends lost 5 bases and 10 bases respectively, with 14 bases between them. This CDR3 spans 12 amino acids. The CDR3 reads CASSADHRVQYF. In nucleotides, the CDR3 is TGTGCCAGCAGCGCGGATCACAGGGTCCAGTACTTC.

This chain connects TRBV13 to TRBJ2-1; 8 bases are shared with TRBD2. The CDR3 contains 17 residues. J lost 9 bases, V lost 5 bases, and 18 bases had no gene match. Germline CDR1 PRHDT, CDR2 FYEKMQ (reference sequence). The CDR3 is CASSRLGSGIKWTEQFF. CDR3 DNA sequence: TGTGCCAGCAGCCGCCTGGGTAGCGGGATTAAGTGGACTGAGCAGTTCTTC.

This clonotype was counted many times. The rearrangement links TRBV9 to TRBJ2-2; tentative D call: TRBD1 (5 bases). CDR1 is SGDLS, CDR2 YYNGEE, per germline. CDR3 size: 15 residues. Deletions cut 0 bases from V and 6 bases from J, with 12 bases between. The CDR3 spells CASSVAQGTSGELFF. The CDR3 region has the DNA TGTGCCAGCAGCGTAGCTCAGGGTACCTCCGGGGAGCTGTTTTTT.